What follows are 3 T cell receptor beta chains derived from one specimen sequenced in a study of cytomegalovirus exposure and HLA in healthy donors. Use of 60 Vbeta and 13 Jbeta primers characterized the PCR. The assay was immunoSEQ multiplex PCR, and TCRdb's table has in-frame clones only and misses some. The repertoire holds more than 100,000 clones, 65% to 85% seen once, with approximately 0.22% in the top ten. Sequences were obtained from PBMCs. The receptor source for this set is a man over 45 in good health and CMV-seronegative.

The chain is built from TRBV7-2 and TRBJ1-1; D gene uncertain. CDR3 length: 12 amino acids. V lost 8 bases to trimming and J lost 3 bases, with 10 bases between them. Germline CDR1 is SGHTA and CDR2 is FQGNSA. The CDR3 DNA sequence: TGTGCCAGCGGGCGCAGTCACACTGAAGCTTTCTTT. Protein: CASGRSHTEAFF.

The chain uses TRBV5-1 and TRBJ2-7; D ambiguous. The CDR3 loop spans 15 amino acids. V gave up 0 bases and J gave up 2 bases, with 12 bases separating them. From germline, CDR1 is SGHRS and CDR2 YFSETQ. As DNA, the CDR3 is TGCGCCAGCAGCTTGGCCAGGCAGGCCCCCTACGAGCAGTACTTC. Residues: CASSLARQAPYEQYF.

The J gene is TRBJ2-7, the V gene TRBV28; D might be TRBD1 (5 bases). CDR1 MDHEN and CDR2 SYDVKM come from the germline V gene. CDR3 size: 15 residues. Deletions cut 2 bases from V and 6 bases from J, with 17 bases between. CDR3 DNA: TGTGCCAGCAGTTTAAACGCGGACCCTAGGGGCGAGCAGTACTTC. Its translation is CASSLNADPRGEQYF.